This T cell receptor (beta chain) appears in the sequencing data of a study of cytomegalovirus exposure and HLA in healthy donors. Germline V gene lookup returns CDR1 SEHNR and CDR2 FQNEAQ (reference sequence). The CDR3 extends over 12 amino acids. Primers for the PCR totalled 60 Vbeta and 13 Jbeta. Sequencing was performed with immunoSEQ multiplex PCR; in TCRdb, only in-frame clones are kept and a portion is missing. This table holds 130,000 or so clones, around four fifths found once. A remark on this clone: One junction end disagrees with the germline gene, perhaps due to a read error.

This chain uses TRBV7-9 with TRBJ1-5; 8 positions match TRBD1. The specimen sequenced was PBMCs. This clonotype was obtained from a woman between 40 and 50 years old in good health and CMV-seronegative. CDR3 sequence: CASSLYGQGMLF. In DNA form, the CDR3 reads TGTGCCAGCAGCTTATACGGACAGGGAATGCTTTTT.